Listed here are 4 T cell receptor beta chains from one sample, sequenced in a study of T cell responses to AZD1222 COVID-19 vaccine. This table comes from immunoSEQ multiplex PCR, and its TCRdb copy is limited to in-frame clones, with some not included. The sample yields 130,000 to 150,000 clones, more than 75% seen once. The specimen was peripheral blood, collected on day 0 of AZD1222 vaccination. All receptors derive from an adult in good health.

The rearrangement uses TRBV7-9 and TRBJ2-7; D may be TRBD2 (7 bases). The CDR3 consists of 12 residues. V dropped 5 bases and J dropped 5 bases, with 10 bases sitting between them. The germline gives CDR1 SEHNR, CDR2 FQNEAQ (reference sequence). The CDR3 here is CASSQGGDEQYF. For the CDR3, the DNA is TGTGCCAGCAGCCAAGGGGGGGACGAGCAGTACTTC.

This sequence joins TRBV2 and TRBJ2-3; no definite D call. V lost 3 bases, J lost 0 bases, and 10 bases lay in between. The CDR3 runs to 15 residues. Germline-derived CDR1 and CDR2 are SNHLY and FYNNEI. Written as DNA, the CDR3 is TGTGCCAGCAGTGAGGGCAGGTCTAGCACAGATACGCAGTATTTT. Amino acids: CASSEGRSSTDTQYF.

The chain employs TRBV5-1 and TRBJ2-5; D is uncertain. Germline CDR1 SGHRS, CDR2 YFSETQ. Trimming removed 4 bases at V and 3 bases at J, with 10 bases between. The CDR3 spans 13 residues. DNA of the CDR3: TGCGCCAGCAGCGCTAACAGAAAAGAGACCCAGTACTTC. This encodes CASSANRKETQYF.

This clone was found a few times. The chain joins TRBV18 to TRBJ2-7, with D unclear. The CDR3 has 15 amino acids. Germline V gene lookup returns CDR1 KGHSH and CDR2 LQKENI. Trimming left V 6 bases short and J 0 bases short, with 15 bases between. CDR3 region: CASSLSTESSYEQYF. CDR3 bases: TGTGCCAGCTCCCTTTCGACGGAAAGCTCCTACGAGCAGTACTTC.